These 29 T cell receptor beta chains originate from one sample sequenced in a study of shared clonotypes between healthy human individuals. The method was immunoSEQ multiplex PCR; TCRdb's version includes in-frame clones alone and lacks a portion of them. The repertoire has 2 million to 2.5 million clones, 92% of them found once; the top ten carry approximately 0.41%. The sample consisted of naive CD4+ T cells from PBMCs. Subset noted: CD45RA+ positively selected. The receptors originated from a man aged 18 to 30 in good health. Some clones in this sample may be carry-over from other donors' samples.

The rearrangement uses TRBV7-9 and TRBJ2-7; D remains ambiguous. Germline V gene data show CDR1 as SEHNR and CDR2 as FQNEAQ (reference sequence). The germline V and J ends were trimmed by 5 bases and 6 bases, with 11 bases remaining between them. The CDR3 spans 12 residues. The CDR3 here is CASSPKVGEQYF. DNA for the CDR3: TGTGCCAGCAGCCCAAAGGTAGGCGAGCAGTACTTC.

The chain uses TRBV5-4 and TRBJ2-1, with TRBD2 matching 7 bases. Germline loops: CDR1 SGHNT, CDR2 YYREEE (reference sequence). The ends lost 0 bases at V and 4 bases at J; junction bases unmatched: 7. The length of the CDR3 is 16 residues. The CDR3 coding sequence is TGTGCCAGCAGCTTGGTGGGGGAGGGCCGGTACAATGAGCAGTTCTTC. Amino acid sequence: CASSLVGEGRYNEQFF.

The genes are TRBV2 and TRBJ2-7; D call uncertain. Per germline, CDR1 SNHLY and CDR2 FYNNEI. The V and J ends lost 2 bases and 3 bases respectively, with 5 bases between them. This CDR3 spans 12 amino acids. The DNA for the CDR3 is TGTGCCAGCAGTGAAAGCTTCTACGAGCAGTACTTC. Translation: CASSESFYEQYF.

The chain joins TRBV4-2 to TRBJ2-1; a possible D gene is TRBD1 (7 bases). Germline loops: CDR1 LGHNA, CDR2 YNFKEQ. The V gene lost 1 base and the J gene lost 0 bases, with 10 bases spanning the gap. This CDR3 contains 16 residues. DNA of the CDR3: TGTGCCAGCAGCCAAGTGGAGGGGGCCTCCTACAATGAGCAGTTCTTC. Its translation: CASSQVEGASYNEQFF.

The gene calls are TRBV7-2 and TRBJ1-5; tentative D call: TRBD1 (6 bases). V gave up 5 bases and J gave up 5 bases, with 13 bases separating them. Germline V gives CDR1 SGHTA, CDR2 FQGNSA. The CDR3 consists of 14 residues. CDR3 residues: CASSRRGGDQPQHF. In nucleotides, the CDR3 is TGTGCCAGCAGCCGCAGAGGGGGGGATCAGCCCCAGCATTTT.

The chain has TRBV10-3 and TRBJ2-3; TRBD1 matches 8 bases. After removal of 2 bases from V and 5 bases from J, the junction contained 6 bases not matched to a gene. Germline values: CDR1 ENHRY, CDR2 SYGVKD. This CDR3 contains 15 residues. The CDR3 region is CAISEEQGAEDTQYF. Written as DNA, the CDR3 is TGTGCCATCAGTGAGGAGCAGGGGGCGGAAGATACGCAGTATTTT.

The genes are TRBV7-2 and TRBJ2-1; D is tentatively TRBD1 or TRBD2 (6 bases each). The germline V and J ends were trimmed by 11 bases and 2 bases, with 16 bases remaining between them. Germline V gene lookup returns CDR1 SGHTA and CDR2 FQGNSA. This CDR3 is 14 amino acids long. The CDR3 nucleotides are TGTGCCGGAGGGGGACGGGGGACCTACAATGAGCAGTTCTTC. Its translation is CAGGGRGTYNEQFF.

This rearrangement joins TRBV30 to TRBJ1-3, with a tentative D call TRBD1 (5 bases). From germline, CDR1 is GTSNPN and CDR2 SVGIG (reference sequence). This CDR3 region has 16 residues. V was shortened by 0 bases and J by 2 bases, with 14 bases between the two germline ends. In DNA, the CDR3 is TGTGCCTGGAGTGTACCGGGGGTCCCCCCTGGAAACACCATATATTTT. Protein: CAWSVPGVPPGNTIYF.

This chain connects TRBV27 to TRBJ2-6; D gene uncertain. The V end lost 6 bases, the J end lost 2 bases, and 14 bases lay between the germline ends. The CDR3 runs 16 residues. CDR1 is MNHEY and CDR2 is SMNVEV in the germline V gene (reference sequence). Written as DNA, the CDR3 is TGTGCCAGCAGCCCCAGAGGTATCGCTGGGGCCAACGTCCTGACTTTC. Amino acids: CASSPRGIAGANVLTF.

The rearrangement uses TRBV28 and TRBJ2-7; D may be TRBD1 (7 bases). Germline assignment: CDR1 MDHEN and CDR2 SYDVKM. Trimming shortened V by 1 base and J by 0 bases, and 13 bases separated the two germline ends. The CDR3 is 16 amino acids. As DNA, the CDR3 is TGTGCCAGCAGTTTATCACAGGGGAGGAGCTCCTACGAGCAGTACTTC. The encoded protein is CASSLSQGRSSYEQYF.

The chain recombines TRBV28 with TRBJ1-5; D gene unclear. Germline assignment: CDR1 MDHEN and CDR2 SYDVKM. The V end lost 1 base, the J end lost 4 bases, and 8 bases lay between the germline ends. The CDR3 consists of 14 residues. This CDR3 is CASSLLSDNQPQHF. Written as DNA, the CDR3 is TGTGCCAGCAGTTTATTATCAGATAATCAGCCCCAGCATTTT.

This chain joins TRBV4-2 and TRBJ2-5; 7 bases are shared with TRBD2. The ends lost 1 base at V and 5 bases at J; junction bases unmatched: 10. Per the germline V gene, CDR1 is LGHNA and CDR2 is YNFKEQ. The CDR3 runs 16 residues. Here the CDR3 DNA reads TGTGCCAGCAGCCAAGCCTATGTACGCGGGAGTGAGACCCAGTACTTC. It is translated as CASSQAYVRGSETQYF.

The CDR3 protein is CASSLNWVSSSGANVLTF. As DNA, the CDR3 is TGTGCCAGCAGCTTGAACTGGGTTTCTAGCTCTGGGGCCAACGTCCTGACTTTC. The chain combines TRBV5-4 with TRBJ2-6; D is unresolved. Trimming removed 1 base from V and 0 bases from J, with 14 bases in between. The germline V gene has CDR1 SGHNT and CDR2 YYREEE (reference sequence). The CDR3 has 18 amino acids.

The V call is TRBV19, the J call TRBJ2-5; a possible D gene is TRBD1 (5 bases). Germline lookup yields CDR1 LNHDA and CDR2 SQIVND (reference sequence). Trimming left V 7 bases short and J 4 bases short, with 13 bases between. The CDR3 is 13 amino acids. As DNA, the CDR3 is TGTGCCAGTAAAGGGGCCCCCCGAGAGACCCAGTACTTC. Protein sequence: CASKGAPRETQYF.

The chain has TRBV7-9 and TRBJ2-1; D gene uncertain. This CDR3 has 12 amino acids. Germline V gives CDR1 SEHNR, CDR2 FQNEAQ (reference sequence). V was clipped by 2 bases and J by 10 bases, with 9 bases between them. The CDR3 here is CASSLFPEEQFF. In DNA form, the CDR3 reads TGTGCCAGCAGCTTATTTCCAGAGGAGCAGTTCTTC.

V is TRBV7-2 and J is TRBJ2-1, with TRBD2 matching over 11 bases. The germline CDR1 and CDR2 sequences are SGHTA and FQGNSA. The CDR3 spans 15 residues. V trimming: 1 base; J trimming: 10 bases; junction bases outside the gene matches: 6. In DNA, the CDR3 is TGTGCCAGCAGCTTAGGACTAGCGGGATCGGGGGAGCAGTTCTTC. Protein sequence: CASSLGLAGSGEQFF.

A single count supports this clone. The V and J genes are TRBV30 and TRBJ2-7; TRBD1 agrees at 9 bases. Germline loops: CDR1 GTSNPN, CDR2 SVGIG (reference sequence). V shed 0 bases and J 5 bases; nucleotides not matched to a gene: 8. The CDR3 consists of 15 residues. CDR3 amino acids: CAWSVRGTGSDEQYF. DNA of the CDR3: TGTGCCTGGAGTGTACGGGGGACAGGGTCAGACGAGCAGTACTTC.

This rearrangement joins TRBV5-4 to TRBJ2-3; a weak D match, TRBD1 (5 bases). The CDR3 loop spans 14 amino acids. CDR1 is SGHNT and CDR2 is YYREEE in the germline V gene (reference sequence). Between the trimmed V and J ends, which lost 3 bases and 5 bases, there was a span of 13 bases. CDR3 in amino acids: CASSWQSQGDTQYF. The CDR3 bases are TGTGCCAGCAGCTGGCAGTCCCAGGGAGATACGCAGTATTTT.

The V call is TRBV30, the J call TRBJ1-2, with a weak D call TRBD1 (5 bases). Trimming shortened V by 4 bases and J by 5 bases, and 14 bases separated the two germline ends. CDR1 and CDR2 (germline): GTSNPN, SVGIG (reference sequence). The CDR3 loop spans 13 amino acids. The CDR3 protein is CAWKGRLIYGYTF. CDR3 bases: TGTGCCTGGAAGGGACGGTTAATTTATGGCTACACCTTC.

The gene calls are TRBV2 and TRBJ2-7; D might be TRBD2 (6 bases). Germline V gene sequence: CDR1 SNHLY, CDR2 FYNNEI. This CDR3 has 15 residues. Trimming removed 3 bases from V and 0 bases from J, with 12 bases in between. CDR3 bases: TGTGCCAGCAGTGAGGAGGGGACGAGCTCCTACGAGCAGTACTTC. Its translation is CASSEEGTSSYEQYF.

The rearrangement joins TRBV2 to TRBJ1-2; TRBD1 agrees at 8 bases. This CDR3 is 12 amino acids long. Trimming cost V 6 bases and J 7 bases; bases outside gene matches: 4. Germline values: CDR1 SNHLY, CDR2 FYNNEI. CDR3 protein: CASRGTGGGYTF. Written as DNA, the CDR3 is TGTGCCAGCAGGGGCACAGGGGGTGGCTACACCTTC.

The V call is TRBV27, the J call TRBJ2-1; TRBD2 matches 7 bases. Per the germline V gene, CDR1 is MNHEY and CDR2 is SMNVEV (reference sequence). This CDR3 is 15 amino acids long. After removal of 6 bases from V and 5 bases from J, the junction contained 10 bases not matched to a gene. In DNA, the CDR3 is TGTGCCAGCAGACCGACTAGCTGGGGTCACAATGAGCAGTTCTTC. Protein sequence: CASRPTSWGHNEQFF.

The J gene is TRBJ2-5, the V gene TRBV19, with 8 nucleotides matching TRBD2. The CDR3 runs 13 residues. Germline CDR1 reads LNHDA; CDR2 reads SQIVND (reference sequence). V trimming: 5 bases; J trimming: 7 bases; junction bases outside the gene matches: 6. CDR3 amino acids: CASSPRGGRTQYF. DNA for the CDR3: TGTGCCAGTAGTCCTCGCGGGGGGAGGACCCAGTACTTC. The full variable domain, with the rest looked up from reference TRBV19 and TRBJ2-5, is DGGITQSPKYLFRKEGQNVTLSCEQNLNHDAMYWYRQDPGQGLRLIYYSQIVNDFQKGDIAEGYSVSREKKESFPLTVTSAQKNPTAFYLCASSPRGGRTQYFGPGTRLLVL.

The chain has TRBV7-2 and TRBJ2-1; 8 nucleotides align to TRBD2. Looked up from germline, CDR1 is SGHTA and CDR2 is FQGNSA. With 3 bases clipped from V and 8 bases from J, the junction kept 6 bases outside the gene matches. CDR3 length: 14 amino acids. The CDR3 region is CASSFPGGGHEQFF. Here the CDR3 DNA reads TGTGCCAGCAGCTTCCCCGGCGGGGGGCATGAGCAGTTCTTC.

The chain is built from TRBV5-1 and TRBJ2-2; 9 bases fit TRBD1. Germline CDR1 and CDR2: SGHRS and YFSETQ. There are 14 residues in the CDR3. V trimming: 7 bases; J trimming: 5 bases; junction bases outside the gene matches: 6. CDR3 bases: TGCGCCAGCGGCGACAGGGGGACGACCGGGGAGCTGTTTTTT. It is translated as CASGDRGTTGELFF.

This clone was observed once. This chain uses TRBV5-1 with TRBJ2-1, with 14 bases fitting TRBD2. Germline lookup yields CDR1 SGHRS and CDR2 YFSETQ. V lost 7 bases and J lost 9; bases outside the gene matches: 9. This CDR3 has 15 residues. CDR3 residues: CASGRTGTSGGEQFF. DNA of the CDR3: TGCGCCAGCGGAAGAACAGGGACTAGCGGGGGTGAGCAGTTCTTC.

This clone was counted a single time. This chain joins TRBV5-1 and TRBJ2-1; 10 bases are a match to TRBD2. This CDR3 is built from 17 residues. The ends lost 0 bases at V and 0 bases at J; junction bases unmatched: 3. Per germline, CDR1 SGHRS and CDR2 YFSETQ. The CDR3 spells CASSLGGLAASYNEQFF. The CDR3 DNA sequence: TGCGCCAGCAGCTTGGGAGGACTAGCGGCCTCCTACAATGAGCAGTTCTTC.

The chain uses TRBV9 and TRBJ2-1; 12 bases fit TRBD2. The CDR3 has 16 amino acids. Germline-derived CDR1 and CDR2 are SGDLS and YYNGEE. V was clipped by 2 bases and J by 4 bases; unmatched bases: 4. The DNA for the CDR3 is TGTGCCAGCAGCGTGGCTAGCGGGAGGGAGTACAATGAGCAGTTCTTC. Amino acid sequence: CASSVASGREYNEQFF.

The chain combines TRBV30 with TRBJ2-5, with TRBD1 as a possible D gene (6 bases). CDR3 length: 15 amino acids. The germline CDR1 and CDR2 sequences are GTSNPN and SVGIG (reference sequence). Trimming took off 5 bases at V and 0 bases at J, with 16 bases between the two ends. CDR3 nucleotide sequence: TGTGCCTGGCAAATCAAGAGGGGGTACCAAGAGACCCAGTACTTC. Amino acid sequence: CAWQIKRGYQETQYF.